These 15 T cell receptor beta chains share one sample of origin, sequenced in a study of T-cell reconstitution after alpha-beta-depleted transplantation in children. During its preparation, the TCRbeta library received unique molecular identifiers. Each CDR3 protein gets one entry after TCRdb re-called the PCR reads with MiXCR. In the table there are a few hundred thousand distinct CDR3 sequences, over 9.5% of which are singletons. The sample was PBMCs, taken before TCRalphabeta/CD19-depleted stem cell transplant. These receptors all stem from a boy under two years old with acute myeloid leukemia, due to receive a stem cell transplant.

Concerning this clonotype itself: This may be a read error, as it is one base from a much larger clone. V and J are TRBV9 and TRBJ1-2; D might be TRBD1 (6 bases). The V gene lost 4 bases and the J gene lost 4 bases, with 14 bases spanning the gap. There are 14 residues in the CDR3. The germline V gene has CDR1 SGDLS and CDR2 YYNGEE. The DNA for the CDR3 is TGTGCCAGCAGCCCCGGGGACACGGTCTATGGCTACACCTTC. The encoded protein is CASSPGDTVYGYTF.

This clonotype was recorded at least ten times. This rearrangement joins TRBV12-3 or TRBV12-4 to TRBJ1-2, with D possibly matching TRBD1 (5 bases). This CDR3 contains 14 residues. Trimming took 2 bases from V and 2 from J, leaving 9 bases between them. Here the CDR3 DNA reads TGTGCCAGCAGTTTAATAGGGGAGAACTATGGCTACACCTTC. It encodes CASSLIGENYGYTF.

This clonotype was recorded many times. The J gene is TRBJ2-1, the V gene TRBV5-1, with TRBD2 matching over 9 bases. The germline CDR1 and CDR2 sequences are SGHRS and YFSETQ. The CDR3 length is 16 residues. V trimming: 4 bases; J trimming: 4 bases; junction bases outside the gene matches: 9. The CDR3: CASSPSTSGYYNEQFF. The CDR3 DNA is TGCGCCAGCAGCCCTTCGACTAGCGGTTATTACAATGAGCAGTTCTTC.

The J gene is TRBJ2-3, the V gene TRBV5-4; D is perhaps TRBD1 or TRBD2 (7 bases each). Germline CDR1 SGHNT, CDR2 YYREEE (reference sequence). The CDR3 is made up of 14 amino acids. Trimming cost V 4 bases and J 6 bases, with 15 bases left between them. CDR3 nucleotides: TGTGCCAGCAGCGTTCGACAGGGAGGGGATACGCAGTATTTT. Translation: CASSVRQGGDTQYF.

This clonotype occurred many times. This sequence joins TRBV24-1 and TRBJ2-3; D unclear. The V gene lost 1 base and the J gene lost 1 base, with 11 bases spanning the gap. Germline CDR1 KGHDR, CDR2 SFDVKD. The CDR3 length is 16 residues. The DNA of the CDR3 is TGTGCCACCAGTGATTTTTACAGCCAAGGCACAGATACGCAGTATTTT. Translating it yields CATSDFYSQGTDTQYF.

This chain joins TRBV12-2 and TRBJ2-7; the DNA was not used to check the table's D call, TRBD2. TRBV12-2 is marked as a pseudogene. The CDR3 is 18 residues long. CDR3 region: CASRLASISGEGVDEQYF. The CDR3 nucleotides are TGTGCAAGTCGCTTAGCGTCGATCTCGGGGGAGGGCGTCGACGAGCAGTACTTC.

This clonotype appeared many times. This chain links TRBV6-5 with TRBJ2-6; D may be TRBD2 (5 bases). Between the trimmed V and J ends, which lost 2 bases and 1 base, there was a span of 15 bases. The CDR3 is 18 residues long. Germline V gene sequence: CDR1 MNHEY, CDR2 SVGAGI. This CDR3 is CASSYPGEPSSGANVLTF. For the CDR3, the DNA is TGTGCCAGCAGTTACCCCGGGGAACCCAGTTCTGGGGCCAACGTCCTGACTTTC.

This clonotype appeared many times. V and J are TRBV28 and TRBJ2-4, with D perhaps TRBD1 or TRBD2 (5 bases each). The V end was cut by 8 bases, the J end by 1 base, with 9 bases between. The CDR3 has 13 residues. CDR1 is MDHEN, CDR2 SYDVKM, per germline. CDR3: CASFGTAKNIQYF. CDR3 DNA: TGTGCCAGCTTTGGGACCGCCAAAAACATTCAGTACTTC.

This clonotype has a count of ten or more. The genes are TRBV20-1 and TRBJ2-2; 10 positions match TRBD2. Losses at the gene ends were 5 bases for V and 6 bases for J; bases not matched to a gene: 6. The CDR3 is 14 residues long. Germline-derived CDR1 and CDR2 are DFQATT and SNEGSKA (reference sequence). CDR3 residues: CSAGLAGVSGELFF. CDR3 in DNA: TGCAGTGCTGGCCTAGCGGGGGTATCCGGGGAGCTGTTTTTT.

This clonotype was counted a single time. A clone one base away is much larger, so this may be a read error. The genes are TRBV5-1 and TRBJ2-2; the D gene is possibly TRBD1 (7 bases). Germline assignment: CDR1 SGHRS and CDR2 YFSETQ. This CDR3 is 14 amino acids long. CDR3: CASSTTGFTGEVFF. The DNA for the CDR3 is TGCGCCAGCAGCACGACAGGGTTCACCGGGGAGGTGTTTTTT.

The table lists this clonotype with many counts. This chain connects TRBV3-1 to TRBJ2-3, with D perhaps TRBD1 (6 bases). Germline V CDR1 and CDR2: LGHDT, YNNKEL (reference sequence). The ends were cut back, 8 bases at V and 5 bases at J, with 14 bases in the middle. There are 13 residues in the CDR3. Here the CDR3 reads CASLGHMKDTQYF. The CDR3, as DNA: TGTGCCAGCCTGGGACATATGAAAGATACGCAGTATTTT.

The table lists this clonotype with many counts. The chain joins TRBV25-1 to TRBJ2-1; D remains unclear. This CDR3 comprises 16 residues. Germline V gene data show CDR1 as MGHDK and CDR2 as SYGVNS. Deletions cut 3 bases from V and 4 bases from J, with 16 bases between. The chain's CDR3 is CASSESGRPKYNEQFF. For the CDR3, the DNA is TGTGCCAGCAGTGAGTCAGGCAGGCCCAAATACAATGAGCAGTTCTTC.

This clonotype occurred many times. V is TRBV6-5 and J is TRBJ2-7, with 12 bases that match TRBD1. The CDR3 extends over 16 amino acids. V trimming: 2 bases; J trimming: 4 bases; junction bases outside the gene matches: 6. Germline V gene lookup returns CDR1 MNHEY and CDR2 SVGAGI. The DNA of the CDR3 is TGTGCCAGCAGTTACGGGTTGGGACAGGGGGCATACGAGCAGTACTTC. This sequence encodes CASSYGLGQGAYEQYF.

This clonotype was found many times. This chain's CDR3 is CASSLGWEMNTEAFF. DNA of the CDR3: TGTGCCAGCAGCTTAGGTTGGGAGATGAACACTGAAGCTTTCTTT. The genes are TRBV7-2 and TRBJ1-1; D not resolved. Trimming took off 1 base at V and 0 bases at J, with 9 bases between the two ends. This CDR3 contains 15 residues. The germline gives CDR1 SGHTA, CDR2 FQGNSA. The full variable domain, in which reference TRBV7-2 and TRBJ1-1 provide the parts outside the CDR3, is GAGVSQSPSNKVTEKGKDVELRCDPISGHTALYWYRQSLGQGLEFLIYFQGNSAPDKSGLPSDRFSAERTGGSVSTLTIQRTQQEDSAVYLCASSLGWEMNTEAFFGQGTRLTVV.

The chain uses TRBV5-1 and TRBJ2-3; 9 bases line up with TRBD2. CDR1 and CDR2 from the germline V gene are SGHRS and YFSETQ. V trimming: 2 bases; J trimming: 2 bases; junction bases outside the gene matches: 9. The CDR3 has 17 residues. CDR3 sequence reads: CASSFSSRTSDTDTQYF. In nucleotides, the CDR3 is TGCGCCAGCAGCTTCAGCTCCCGGACTAGCGACACAGATACGCAGTATTTT.